Listed below are T cell receptor beta chains from one sample, sequenced in a study of response to subunit inactivated influenza vaccine. TCRdb recomputed calls from the RT-PCR reads with MiXCR, one row per CDR3 protein. The repertoire has about 530,000 distinct CDR3 sequences, roughly 13% of them found once; the top ten carry under 15%. The specimen comprised PBMCs from blood, sampled around seven weeks after vaccination. Receptors were obtained from a man in his fifties who received an inactivated influenza vaccine. The CDR3 runs from the conserved cysteine through the conserved F or W. The D gene is left open where the match is weak. Clone sizes are given selectively: once, few, many, or a class where the clone is expanded.

TRBV5-1	TRBJ2-2	TRBD2	NA	TGCGCCAGCAGCGTGACTAGCGGGTTTACCGGGGAGCTGTTTTTT	CASSVTSGFTGELFF
TRBV6-2/TRBV6-3	TRBJ2-1	NA	NA	TGTGCCAGCAGTTACTGGCAAGACTACAATGAGCAGTTCTTC	CASSYWQDYNEQFF
TRBV6-5	TRBJ2-5	NA	NA	TGTGCCAGCAGTTACCCGCCAGCTACGGAGACCCAGTACTTC	CASSYPPATETQYF
TRBV5-1	TRBJ2-5	TRBD1	NA	TGCGCCAGCAGCTTGGCGACCTACAGGGGCAGACAAGAGACCCAGTACTTC	CASSLATYRGRQETQYF
TRBV4-2	TRBJ2-3	NA	many	TGTGCCAGCAGCCAAGATGTCGTTAGCACAGATACGCAGTATTTT	CASSQDVVSTDTQYF
TRBV27	TRBJ2-1	NA	NA	TGTGCCAGCAGTTTTTTTAGAGCGAGTGAGCAGTTCTTC	CASSFFRASEQFF
TRBV20-1	TRBJ2-1	TRBD2	few	TGCAGTGCTAGAGCTCTAGCGGGCATCAATGAGCAGTTCTTC	CSARALAGINEQFF
TRBV12-3/TRBV12-4	TRBJ2-2	NA	few	TGTGCCAGCAGCTTTCAACAATCTACCGGGGAGCTGTTTTTT	CASSFQQSTGELFF
TRBV25-1	TRBJ1-1	NA	few	TGTGCCAGCACTTGGGGGGTAGCAGCTTTCTTT	CASTWGVAAFF
TRBV12-3/TRBV12-4	TRBJ2-1	NA	NA	TGTGCCAGCAGTTTACGGGTAGATCTCACCTACAATGAGCAGTTCTTC	CASSLRVDLTYNEQFF
TRBV20-1	TRBJ2-1	TRBD2	few	TGCAGTGCTAGCCGCGGGAGGAATGAGCAGTTCTTC	CSASRGRNEQFF
TRBV5-1	TRBJ2-1	TRBD2	NA	TGCGCCAGCAGGACGGGGACTAGCGGGGGGGCATCCCCCCAGTTCTTC	CASRTGTSGGASPQFF
TRBV28	TRBJ2-3	NA	NA	TGTGCCAGCAGAGGACATTCCACAGATACGCAGTATTTT	CASRGHSTDTQYF
TRBV15	TRBJ1-5	NA	many	TGTGCCACCAGCGACCCGAATCAGCCCCAGCATTTT	CATSDPNQPQHF
TRBV7-3	TRBJ2-3	NA	many	TGTGCCAGCAGCTTGTCTAGGCCACCAGATACGCAGTATTTT	CASSLSRPPDTQYF
TRBV15	TRBJ2-5	TRBD1	few	TGTGCCACCAGCAGAGGTTCAGGGGGAAAAGAGACCCAGTACTTC	CATSRGSGGKETQYF
TRBV28	TRBJ1-1	NA	NA	TGTGCCAGCAGTTTGACGGGGGCAAGGAGAGGCACTGAAGCTTTCTTT	CASSLTGARRGTEAFF
TRBV29-1	TRBJ2-3	NA	few	TGCAGCGTGGGTACAAGCGGGCGAGGAGATACGCAGTATTTT	CSVGTSGRGDTQYF
TRBV7-9	TRBJ1-5	NA	few	TGTGCCAGCAGCTCGGGATATAGCAATCAGCCCCAGCATTTT	CASSSGYSNQPQHF
TRBV20-1	TRBJ2-1	NA	few	TGCAGTGCTAGAGCGAGGAGTTGGTCCTACAATGAGCAGTTCTTC	CSARARSWSYNEQFF
TRBV29-1	TRBJ2-5	NA	many	TGCAGCGTTGTTTTTGTAGACTATCCAGAGACCCAGTACTTC	CSVVFVDYPETQYF
TRBV19	TRBJ2-6	TRBD1	NA	TGTGCCAGTAGACCGGGACAGGGGTCCGGGTCTGGGGCCAACGTCCTGACTTTC	CASRPGQGSGSGANVLTF
TRBV7-8	TRBJ2-2	NA	NA	TGTGCCAGCAGCTTACGAGAGGCCACCGGGGAGCTGTTTTTT	CASSLREATGELFF
TRBV7-9	TRBJ2-5	TRBD2	NA	TGTGCCAGCAGCTCCCGGACTAGCGGGAGTGTTGAGACCCAGTACTTC	CASSSRTSGSVETQYF
TRBV10-1	TRBJ2-3	TRBD1	few	TGCGCCAGCAGCAGGGACAGCGCAGATACGCAGTATTTT	CASSRDSADTQYF
TRBV20-1	TRBJ1-1	NA	few	TGCAGTGCTAGAGTACCGAGTACCTTGAACACTGAAGCTTTCTTT	CSARVPSTLNTEAFF
TRBV27	TRBJ2-7	NA	NA	TGTGCCAGCAGTTTATCGAGCACCAACTACGAGCAGTACTTC	CASSLSSTNYEQYF
TRBV15	TRBJ1-5	NA	few	TGTGCCACCAGCAGAGATCTGGAAGGCGGCCAGCCCCAGCATTTT	CATSRDLEGGQPQHF
TRBV9	TRBJ2-1	TRBD1	few	TGTGCCAGCAGCACCACCGGGACAGGGGACCGTGAGCAGTTCTTC	CASSTTGTGDREQFF
TRBV7-8	TRBJ2-1	TRBD2	few	TGTGCCAGCAGCCTCTCCCTCTGGGCGGGGGGGAACAATGAGCAGTTCTTC	CASSLSLWAGGNNEQFF
TRBV10-3	TRBJ2-3	NA	many	TGTGCCACCTCCGGGGCAGATACGCAGTATTTT	CATSGADTQYF
TRBV5-6	TRBJ2-7	NA	NA	TGTGCCAGCAGCTTGGCGCCTGTCCTCGAGCAGTACTTC	CASSLAPVLEQYF
TRBV7-2	TRBJ2-4	NA	NA	TGTGCCAGCAGCTTAGTGCCAGTAGCCAAAAACATTCAGTACTTC	CASSLVPVAKNIQYF
TRBV5-1	TRBJ2-1	NA	NA	TGCGCCAGCCAGGGGGGAGGAAACTTTACGGGCCCTTCCTGGCATGAGCAGTTCTTC	CASQGGGNFTGPSWHEQFF
TRBV5-6	TRBJ2-7	NA	few	TGTGCCAGCAGCTTGCCCCCGAGGTCCGGCGAGCAGTACTTC	CASSLPPRSGEQYF
TRBV7-2	TRBJ1-4	TRBD1	NA	TGTGCCAGCAGCTCACAGGGGGGTAATGAAAAACTGTTTTTT	CASSSQGGNEKLFF
TRBV20-1	TRBJ2-5	NA	many	TGCAGTGCTAAGTCTAACCCCGGTGTAGCCCAGTACTTC	CSAKSNPGVAQYF